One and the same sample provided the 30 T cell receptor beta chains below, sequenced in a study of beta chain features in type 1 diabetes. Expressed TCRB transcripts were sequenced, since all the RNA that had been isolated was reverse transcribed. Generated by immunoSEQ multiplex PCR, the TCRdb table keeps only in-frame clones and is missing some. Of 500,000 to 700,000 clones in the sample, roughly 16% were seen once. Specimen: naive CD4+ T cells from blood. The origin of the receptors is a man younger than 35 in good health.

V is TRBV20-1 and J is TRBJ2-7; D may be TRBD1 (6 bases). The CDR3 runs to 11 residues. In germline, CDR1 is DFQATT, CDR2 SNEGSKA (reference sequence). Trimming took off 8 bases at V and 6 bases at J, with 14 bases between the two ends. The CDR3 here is CSPLQGLEQYF. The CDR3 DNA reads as TGCAGTCCCTTACAGGGTCTCGAGCAGTACTTC.

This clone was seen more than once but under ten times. CDR3 sequence: CASSQDPGRTGNEQFF. As DNA, the CDR3 is TGTGCCAGCAGCCAAGATCCCGGGAGAACTGGCAATGAGCAGTTCTTC. The chain carries TRBV4-2 and TRBJ2-1, with D maybe TRBD2 (6 bases). V lost 0 bases and J 6 bases, leaving 15 bases between the germline ends. The V gene's germline CDR1 is LGHNA and CDR2 YNFKEQ. The CDR3 has 16 amino acids.

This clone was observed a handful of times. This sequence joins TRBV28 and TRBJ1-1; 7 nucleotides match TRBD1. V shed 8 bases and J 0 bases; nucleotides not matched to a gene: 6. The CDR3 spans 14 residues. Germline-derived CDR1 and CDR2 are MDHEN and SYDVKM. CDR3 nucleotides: TGTGCCAGCGGACAGGTGGGCGTGAACACTGAAGCTTTCTTT. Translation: CASGQVGVNTEAFF. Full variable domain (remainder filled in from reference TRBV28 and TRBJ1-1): DVKVTQSSRYLVKRTGEKVFLECVQDMDHENMFWYRQDPGLGLRLIYFSYDVKMKEKGDIPEGYSVSREKKERFSLILESASTNQTSMYLCASGQVGVNTEAFFGQGTRLTVV.

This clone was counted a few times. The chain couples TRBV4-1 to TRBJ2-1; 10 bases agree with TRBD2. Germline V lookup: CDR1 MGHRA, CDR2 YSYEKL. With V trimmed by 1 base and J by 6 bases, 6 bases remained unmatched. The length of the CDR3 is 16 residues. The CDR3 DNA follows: TGCGCCAGCAGCCAAGGGCCAGCGGGAGGGCCCAATGAGCAGTTCTTC. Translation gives CASSQGPAGGPNEQFF.

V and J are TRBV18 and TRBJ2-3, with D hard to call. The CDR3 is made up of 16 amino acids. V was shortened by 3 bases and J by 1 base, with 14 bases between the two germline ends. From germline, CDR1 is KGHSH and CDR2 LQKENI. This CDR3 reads CASSPGLLAGTDTQYF. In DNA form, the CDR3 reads TGTGCCAGCTCACCGGGCCTCCTCGCCGGCACAGATACGCAGTATTTT. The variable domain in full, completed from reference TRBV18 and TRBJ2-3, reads NAGVMQNPRHLVRRRGQEARLRCSPMKGHSHVYWYRQLPEEGLKFMVYLQKENIIDESGMPKERFSAEFPKEGPSILRIQQVVRGDSAAYFCASSPGLLAGTDTQYFGPGTRLTVL.

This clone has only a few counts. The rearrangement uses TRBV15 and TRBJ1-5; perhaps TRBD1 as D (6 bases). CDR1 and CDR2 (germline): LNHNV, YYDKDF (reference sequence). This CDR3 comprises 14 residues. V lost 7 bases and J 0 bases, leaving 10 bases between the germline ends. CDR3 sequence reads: CATTRGHSNQPQHF. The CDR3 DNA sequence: TGTGCCACCACCCGGGGGCATAGCAATCAGCCCCAGCATTTT.

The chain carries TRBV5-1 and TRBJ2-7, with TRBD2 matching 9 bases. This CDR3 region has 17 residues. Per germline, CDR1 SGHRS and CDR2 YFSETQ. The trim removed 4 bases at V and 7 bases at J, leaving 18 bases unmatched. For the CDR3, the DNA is TGCGCCAGCAGCCCACCCGGGGCGGGAGGGTTAACGGAGGAGCAGTACTTC. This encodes CASSPPGAGGLTEEQYF.

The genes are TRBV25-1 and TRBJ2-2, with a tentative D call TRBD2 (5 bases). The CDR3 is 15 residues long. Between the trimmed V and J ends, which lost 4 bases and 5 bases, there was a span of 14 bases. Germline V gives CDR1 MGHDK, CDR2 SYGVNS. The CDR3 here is CASSGGPRATGELFF. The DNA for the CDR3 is TGTGCCAGCAGTGGAGGGCCCCGAGCAACCGGGGAGCTGTTTTTT. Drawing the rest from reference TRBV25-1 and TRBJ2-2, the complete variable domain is EADIYQTPRYLVIGTGKKITLECSQTMGHDKMYWYQQDPGMELHLIHYSYGVNSTEKGDLSSESTVSRIRTEHFPLTLESARPSHTSQYLCASSGGPRATGELFFGEGSRLTVL.

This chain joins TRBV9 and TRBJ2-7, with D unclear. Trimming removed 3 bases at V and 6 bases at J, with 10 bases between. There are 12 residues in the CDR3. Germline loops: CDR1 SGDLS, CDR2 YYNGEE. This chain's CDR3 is CASSAPLGEQYF. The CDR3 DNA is TGTGCCAGCAGCGCCCCTCTGGGCGAGCAGTACTTC.

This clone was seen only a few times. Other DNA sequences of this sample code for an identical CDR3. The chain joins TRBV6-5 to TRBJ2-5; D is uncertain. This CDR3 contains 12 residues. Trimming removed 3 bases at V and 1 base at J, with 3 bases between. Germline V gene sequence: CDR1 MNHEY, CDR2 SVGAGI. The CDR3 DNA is TGTGCCAGCAGTTATGGCCAAGAGACCCAGTACTTC. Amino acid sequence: CASSYGQETQYF.

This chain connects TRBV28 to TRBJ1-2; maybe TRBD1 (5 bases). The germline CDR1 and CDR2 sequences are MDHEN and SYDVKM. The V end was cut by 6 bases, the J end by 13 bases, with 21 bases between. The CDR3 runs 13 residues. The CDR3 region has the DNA TGTGCCAGCAGATCCAGGAGCCCCAGGGAGTTCACCTTC. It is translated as CASRSRSPREFTF.

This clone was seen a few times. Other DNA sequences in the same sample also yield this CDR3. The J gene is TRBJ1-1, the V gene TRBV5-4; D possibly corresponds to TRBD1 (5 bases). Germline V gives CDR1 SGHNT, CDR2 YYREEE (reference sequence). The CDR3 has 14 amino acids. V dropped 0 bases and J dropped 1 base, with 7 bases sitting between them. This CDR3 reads CASSLAGTNTEAFF. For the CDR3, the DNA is TGTGCCAGCAGCTTGGCAGGGACGAACACTGAAGCTTTCTTT.

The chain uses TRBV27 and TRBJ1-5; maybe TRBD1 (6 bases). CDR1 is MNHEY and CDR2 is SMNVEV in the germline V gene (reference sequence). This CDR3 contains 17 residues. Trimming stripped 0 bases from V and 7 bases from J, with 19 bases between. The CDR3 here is CASSLSPLQGWSQPQHF. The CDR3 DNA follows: TGTGCCAGCAGTTTATCCCCTTTACAGGGTTGGAGCCAGCCCCAGCATTTT.

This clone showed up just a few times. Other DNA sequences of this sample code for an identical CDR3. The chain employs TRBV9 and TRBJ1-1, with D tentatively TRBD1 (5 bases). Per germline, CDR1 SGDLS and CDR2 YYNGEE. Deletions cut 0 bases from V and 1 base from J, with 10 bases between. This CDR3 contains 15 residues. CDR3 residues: CASSVAGTENTEAFF. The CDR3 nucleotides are TGTGCCAGCAGCGTAGCGGGGACGGAGAACACTGAAGCTTTCTTT.

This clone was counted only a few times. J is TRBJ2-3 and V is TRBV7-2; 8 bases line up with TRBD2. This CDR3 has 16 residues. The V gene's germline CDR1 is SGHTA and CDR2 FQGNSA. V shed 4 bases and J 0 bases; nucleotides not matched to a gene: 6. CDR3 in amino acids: CASSSRASGSTDTQYF. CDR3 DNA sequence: TGTGCCAGCAGCTCCCGGGCTAGCGGGAGCACAGATACGCAGTATTTT.

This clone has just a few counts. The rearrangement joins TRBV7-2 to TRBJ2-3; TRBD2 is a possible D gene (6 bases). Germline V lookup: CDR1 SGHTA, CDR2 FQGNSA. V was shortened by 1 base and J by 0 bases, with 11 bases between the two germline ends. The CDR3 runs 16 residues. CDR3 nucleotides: TGTGCCAGCAGCTTAGTGGGGGGTCAAAGCACAGATACGCAGTATTTT. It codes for CASSLVGGQSTDTQYF.

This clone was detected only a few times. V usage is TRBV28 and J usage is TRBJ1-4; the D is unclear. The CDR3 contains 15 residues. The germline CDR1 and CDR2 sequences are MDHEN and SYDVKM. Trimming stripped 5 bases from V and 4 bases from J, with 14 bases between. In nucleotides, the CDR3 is TGTGCCAGCAGTCTGGTATCGGGTCTTAATGAAAAACTGTTTTTT. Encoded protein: CASSLVSGLNEKLFF.

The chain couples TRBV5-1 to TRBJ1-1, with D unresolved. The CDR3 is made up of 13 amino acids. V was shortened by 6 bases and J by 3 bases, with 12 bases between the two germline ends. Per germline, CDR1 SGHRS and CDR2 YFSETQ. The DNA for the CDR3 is TGCGCCAGCAAGGGAGTCTGGGACACTGAAGCTTTCTTT. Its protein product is CASKGVWDTEAFF.

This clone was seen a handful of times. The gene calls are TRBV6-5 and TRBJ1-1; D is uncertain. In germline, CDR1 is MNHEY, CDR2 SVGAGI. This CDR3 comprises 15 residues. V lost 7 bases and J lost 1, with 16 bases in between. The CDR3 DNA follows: TGTGCCAGCACTACTCTAAACTTCCAGAACACTGAAGCTTTCTTT. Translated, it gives CASTTLNFQNTEAFF.

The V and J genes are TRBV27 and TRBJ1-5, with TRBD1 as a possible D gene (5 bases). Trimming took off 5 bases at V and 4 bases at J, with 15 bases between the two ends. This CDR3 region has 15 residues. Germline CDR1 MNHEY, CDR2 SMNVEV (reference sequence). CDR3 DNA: TGTGCCAGCAGTGCCACGGGACCGTTAAATCAGCCCCAGCATTTT. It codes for CASSATGPLNQPQHF.

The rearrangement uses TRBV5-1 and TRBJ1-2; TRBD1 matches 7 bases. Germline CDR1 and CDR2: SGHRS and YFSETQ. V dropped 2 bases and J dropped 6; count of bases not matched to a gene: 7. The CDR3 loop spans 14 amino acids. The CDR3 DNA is TGCGCCAGCAGCTTAGACAGGGCCCTTGATGGCTACACCTTC. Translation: CASSLDRALDGYTF.

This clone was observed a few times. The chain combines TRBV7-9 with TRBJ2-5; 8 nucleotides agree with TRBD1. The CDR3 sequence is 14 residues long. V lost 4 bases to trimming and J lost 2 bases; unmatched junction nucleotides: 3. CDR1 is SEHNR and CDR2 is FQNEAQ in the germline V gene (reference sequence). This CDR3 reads CASSSGTGQETQYF. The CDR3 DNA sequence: TGTGCCAGCAGCTCAGGGACAGGACAAGAGACCCAGTACTTC.

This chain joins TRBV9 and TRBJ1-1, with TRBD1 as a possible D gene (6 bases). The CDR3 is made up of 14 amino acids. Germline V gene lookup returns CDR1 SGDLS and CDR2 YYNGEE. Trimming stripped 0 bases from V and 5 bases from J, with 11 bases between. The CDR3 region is CASSVVVGGTEAFF. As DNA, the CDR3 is TGTGCCAGCAGCGTAGTAGTAGGGGGAACTGAAGCTTTCTTT. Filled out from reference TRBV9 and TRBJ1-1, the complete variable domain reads DSGVTQTPKHLITATGQRVTLRCSPRSGDLSVYWYQQSLDQGLQFLIQYYNGEERAKGNILERFSAQQFPDLHSELNLSSLELGDSALYFCASSVVVGGTEAFFGQGTRLTVV.

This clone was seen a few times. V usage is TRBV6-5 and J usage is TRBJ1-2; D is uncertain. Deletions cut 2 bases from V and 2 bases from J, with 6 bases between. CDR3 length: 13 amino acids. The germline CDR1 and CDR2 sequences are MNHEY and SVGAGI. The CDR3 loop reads CASSYKGNYGYTF. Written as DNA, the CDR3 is TGTGCCAGCAGTTACAAGGGAAACTATGGCTACACCTTC.

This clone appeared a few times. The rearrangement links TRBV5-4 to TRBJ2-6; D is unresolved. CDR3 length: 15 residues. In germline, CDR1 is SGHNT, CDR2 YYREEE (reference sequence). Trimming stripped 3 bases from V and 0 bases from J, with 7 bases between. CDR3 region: CASSSLSSGANVLTF. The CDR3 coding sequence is TGTGCCAGCAGCTCCCTTAGCTCTGGGGCCAACGTCCTGACTTTC.

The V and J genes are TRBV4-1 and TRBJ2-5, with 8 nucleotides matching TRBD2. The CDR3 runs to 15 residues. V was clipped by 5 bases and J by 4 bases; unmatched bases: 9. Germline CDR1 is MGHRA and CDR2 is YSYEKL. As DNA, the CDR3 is TGCGCCAGCAGCTCACCCGGGACTAGGGGAGAGACCCAGTACTTC. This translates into CASSSPGTRGETQYF.

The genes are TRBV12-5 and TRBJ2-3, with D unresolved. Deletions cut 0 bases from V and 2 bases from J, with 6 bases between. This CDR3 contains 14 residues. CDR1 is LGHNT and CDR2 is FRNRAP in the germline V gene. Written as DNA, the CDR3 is TGTGCTAGTGGTTTGGTGGACCCCACAGATACGCAGTATTTT. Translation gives CASGLVDPTDTQYF.

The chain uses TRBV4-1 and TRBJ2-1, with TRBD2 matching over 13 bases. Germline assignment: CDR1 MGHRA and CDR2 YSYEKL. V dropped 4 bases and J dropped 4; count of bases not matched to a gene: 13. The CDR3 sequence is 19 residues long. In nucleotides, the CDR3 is TGCGCCAGCAGCCGCGCTCCTCCCGGGACTAGCGGGAATTACAATGAGCAGTTCTTC. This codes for CASSRAPPGTSGNYNEQFF.

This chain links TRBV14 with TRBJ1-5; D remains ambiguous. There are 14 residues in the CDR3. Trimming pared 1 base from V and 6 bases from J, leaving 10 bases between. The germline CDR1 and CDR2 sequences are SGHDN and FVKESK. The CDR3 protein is CASSQGSRGQPQHF. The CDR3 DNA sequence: TGTGCCAGCAGCCAAGGGTCCAGAGGTCAGCCCCAGCATTTT. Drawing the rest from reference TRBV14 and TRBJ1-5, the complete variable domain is EAGVTQFPSHSVIEKGQTVTLRCDPISGHDNLYWYRRVMGKEIKFLLHFVKESKQDESGMPNNRFLAERTGGTYSTLKVQPAELEDSGVYFCASSQGSRGQPQHFGDGTRLSIL.

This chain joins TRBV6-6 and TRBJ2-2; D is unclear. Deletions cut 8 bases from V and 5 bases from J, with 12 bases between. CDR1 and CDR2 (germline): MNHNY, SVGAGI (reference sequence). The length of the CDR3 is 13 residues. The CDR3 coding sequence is TGTGCCAGCGGCGAACGTGGGACCGGGGAGCTGTTTTTT. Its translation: CASGERGTGELFF.